This TCR beta chain stems from a study of OX40 agonist ivuxolimab in advanced cancers. Study overall: It was ivuxolimab, an agonistic anti-OX40 (CD134) antibody, that patients were treated with.

With V trimmed by 7 bases and J by 0 bases, 2 bases remained unmatched. In germline, CDR1 is MDHEN, CDR2 SYDVKM. The CDR3 sequence is 15 residues long. TCRdb keeps only in-frame clones here, not all; method: immunoSEQ multiplex PCR. The sample has more than 100,000 clones, around 87% seen once; the top ten hold 0.55%. Sequencing was performed on CD4+ or CD8+ T cells sorted from blood, taken in a trial of the OX40 agonist ivuxolimab. The genes are TRBV28 and TRBJ2-1; 11 positions agree with TRBD2. The receptor comes from an adult with an advanced solid tumor such as melanoma, head and neck, liver or kidney cancer. The CDR3 DNA is TGTGCCAGCAAAGGACTAGCGGGCTCCTACAATGAGCAGTTCTTC. As protein: CASKGLAGSYNEQFF.